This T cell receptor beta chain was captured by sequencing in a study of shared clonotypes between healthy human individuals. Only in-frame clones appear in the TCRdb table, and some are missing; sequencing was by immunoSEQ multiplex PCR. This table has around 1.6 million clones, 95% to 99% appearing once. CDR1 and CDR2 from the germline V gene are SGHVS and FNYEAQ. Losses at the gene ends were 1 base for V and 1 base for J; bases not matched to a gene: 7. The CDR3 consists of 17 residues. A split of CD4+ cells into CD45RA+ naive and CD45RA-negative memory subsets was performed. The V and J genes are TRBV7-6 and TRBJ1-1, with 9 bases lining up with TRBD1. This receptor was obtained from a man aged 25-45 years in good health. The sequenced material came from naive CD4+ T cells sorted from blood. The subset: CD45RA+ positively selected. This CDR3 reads CASSLVAGQGSNTEAFF. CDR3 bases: TGTGCCAGCAGCTTAGTGGCGGGACAGGGTTCGAACACTGAAGCTTTCTTT.